This T cell receptor beta chain emerged from a study of T cell responses to AZD1222 COVID-19 vaccine. A remark on this clone: What it binds is not known.

The length of the CDR3 is 16 residues. Germline CDR1 MNHEY, CDR2 SVGAGI. V was shortened by 2 bases and J by 2 bases, with 13 bases between the two germline ends. Whole-study findings and limits: Reports indicate that nearly half of spike-specific TCRs are directed at unmutated variant regions. Only a handful of AZD1222 recipients, five to seven in all, had baseline seropositivity. An increase in Spike-specific TCR breadth and depth was observed after two AZD1222 doses.

The method was immunoSEQ multiplex PCR; TCRdb's version includes in-frame clones alone and lacks a portion of them. The sample holds some 99,000 clones, roughly 87% seen once. The genes are TRBV6-5 and TRBJ1-5; D is ambiguous. The material was peripheral blood, obtained on day 0 of AZD1222 vaccination. The clonotype originates from an adult in good health. The CDR3 DNA reads TGTGCCAGCAGTTACGAACAAGGGATGGGCAATCAGCCCCAGCATTTT. This sequence encodes CASSYEQGMGNQPQHF.